This T cell receptor beta chain was sequenced during a study of CD8+ T cells in alopecia areata. For the study at large: Tofacitinib was taken orally by treated patients, and the dose was 5 to 10 mg twice daily.

In each case, RNA was isolated and then reverse transcribed into cDNA as the sequencing template. The protocol was immunoSEQ multiplex PCR, while the TCRdb copy is restricted to in-frame clones and leaves out a portion. The sample includes approximately 200,000 clones, 60% of them seen just once. Documented treatment: oral pan-JAK inhibitor, 5-10 mg twice daily. This CDR3 is 13 amino acids long. The V end lost 0 bases, the J end lost 7 bases, and 9 bases lay between the germline ends. CDR1 and CDR2 (germline): LGHNA, YSLEER. V usage is TRBV4-3 and J usage is TRBJ2-5; a weak D match, TRBD2 (6 bases). Sample: CD4+ T cells sorted from blood, taken at week 4, from a patient treated with tofacitinib. This clonotype was obtained from a human donor with alopecia areata. The CDR3 coding sequence is TGCGCCAGCAGCCAAGATCAGGGAGGGACCCAGTACTTC. Residues: CASSQDQGGTQYF.